The rows below give T cell receptor beta chains drawn from one sample of a study of T cell repertoires in cytomegalovirus infection. These receptors have no identified antigens. A single record per CDR3 protein comes from TCRdb applying MiXCR to the reads. The sample has 200,000 or so distinct CDR3 sequences, approximately 38% seen once. The specimen comprised CD8+ T cells from cultured PBMCs, sampled from culture after CMV antigen stimulation. The receptors here all came from a human donor in good health (CMV status not recorded). Some clones in this sample may be carry-over from other donors' samples. Each CDR3 is given with its conserved first and last residue. D genes are given only for firm matches. Clone size is shown for a subset of rows, as once, few, many or a class of expanded clone.

>many|TRBJ2-7|NA|TRBV7-2
CASSLGVVQGRDEQYF
TGTGCCAGCAGCTTAGGGGTGGTCCAGGGAAGGGACGAGCAGTACTTC
>few|TRBJ2-1|TRBD2|TRBV20-1
CSARDTSGRVNEQFF
TGCAGTGCTAGAGATACTAGCGGGAGGGTAAATGAGCAGTTCTTC
>NA|TRBJ1-2|TRBD1|TRBV2
CASSELLTGTASYGYTF
TGTGCCAGCAGTGAGCTTTTGACCGGGACAGCTAGCTATGGCTACACCTTC
>NA|TRBJ2-7|NA|TRBV6-2/TRBV6-3
CASSEGPDSSYEQYF
TGTGCCAGCAGTGAAGGGCCCGACAGCTCCTACGAGCAGTACTTC
>many|TRBJ1-2|NA|TRBV7-2
CASRGLLNYGYTF
TGTGCCAGCAGGGGACTGCTTAACTATGGCTACACCTTC
>NA|TRBJ1-5|NA|TRBV7-9
CASSADKFDQPQHF
TGTGCCAGCAGCGCGGACAAATTCGATCAGCCCCAGCATTTT
>NA|TRBJ2-1|NA|TRBV6-8
CASSTNGIWGNEQFF
TGTGCCAGCAGTACAAACGGGATCTGGGGGAATGAGCAGTTCTTC
>NA|TRBJ2-1|NA|TRBV12-3/TRBV12-4
CASTPLGVYNEQFF
TGTGCCAGCACCCCGTTGGGGGTCTACAATGAGCAGTTCTTC
>few|TRBJ2-7|TRBD1|TRBV11-2
CASSEISGQEYEQYF
TGTGCCAGCAGCGAGATTTCGGGACAGGAATACGAGCAGTACTTC
>NA|TRBJ2-5|NA|TRBV5-1
CASHPLQETQYF
TGCGCCAGCCACCCACTCCAAGAGACCCAGTACTTC
>few|TRBJ2-6|NA|TRBV12-3/TRBV12-4
CASTKEGAGANVLTF
TGTGCCTCAACGAAGGAAGGGGCTGGGGCCAACGTCCTGACTTTC
>few|TRBJ2-7|TRBD2|TRBV7-6
CASSFGTSGAYEQYF
TGTGCCAGCAGTTTCGGGACTAGCGGGGCCTACGAGCAGTACTTC
>few|TRBJ1-1|NA|TRBV3-1
CASSPGRLSTEAFF
TGTGCCAGCAGCCCGGGACGGCTGAGCACTGAAGCTTTCTTT
>NA|TRBJ2-7|NA|TRBV7-8
CASSSGLSVYEQYF
TGTGCCAGCAGCTCGGGACTGAGCGTCTACGAGCAGTACTTC
>few|TRBJ2-2|NA|TRBV7-6
CASSLNVRTNTGELFF
TGTGCCAGCAGCTTAAATGTTCGAACGAACACCGGGGAGCTGTTTTTT